Each of the 25 T cell receptor beta chains below was sequenced from the same sample in a study of molecular identifiers for immune sequencing clone quantification. One entry per CDR3 protein results from TCRdb running MiXCR on the PCR reads. Of hundreds of thousands of distinct CDR3 sequences in the sample, roughly 27% were seen once. The sequencing sample was made of naive CD8+ T cells from blood, with Jurkat cell RNA spiked in. Subset described: FACS-sorted CD8+CD4-CCR7+CD45RA+ naive T cells. The receptors originated from a human donor in good health. Some libraries in this study had Jurkat cell RNA spiked in.

This clonotype was counted at least ten times. This chain connects TRBV7-6 to TRBJ2-2; D gene uncertain. V gave up 3 bases and J gave up 7 bases, with 6 bases separating them. The germline V gene encodes CDR1 SGHVS and CDR2 FNYEAQ. CDR3 length equals 12 residues. The CDR3 region has the DNA TGTGCCAGCAGCTTTGTGGGCGGGGAGCTGTTTTTT. Residues: CASSFVGGELFF.

The chain is built from TRBV7-6 and TRBJ2-7, with 8 bases that match TRBD1. The CDR3 spans 14 residues. Trimming removed 5 bases from V and 9 bases from J; junction bases left unmatched: 12. Germline V gene sequence: CDR1 SGHVS, CDR2 FNYEAQ. CDR3 bases: TGTGCCAGCAGCCCTGGACAGGGCTTGGACGCGCAGTACTTC. It yields the protein CASSPGQGLDAQYF.

A remark on this clonotype: Just one base apart from a much larger clone, this may be a read error. The chain carries TRBV4-1 and TRBJ2-1; D gene unclear. V lost 0 bases and J lost 0, with 9 bases in between. This CDR3 region has 16 residues. Germline V gives CDR1 MGHRA, CDR2 YSYEKL. The CDR3 region is CASSQDSESSYNEQFF. The CDR3 DNA reads as TGCGCCAGCAGCCAAGATTCGGAGAGCTCCTACAATGAGCAGTTCTTC.

To note about this clonotype: The junction differs from germline at one of its ends, possibly a read error. The V call is TRBV7-9, the J call TRBJ2-7; D uncertain. Per germline, CDR1 SEHNR and CDR2 FQNEAQ (reference sequence). The CDR3 extends over 13 amino acids. CDR3 nucleotide sequence: TGTGCCAACAGCCCTGGTCCTTCCTACGAGCAGTACTTC. This translates into CANSPGPSYEQYF.

In its sample, this clonotype was seen many times. J is TRBJ2-1 and V is TRBV30; the D is unclear. The CDR3 is made up of 11 amino acids. The germline V gene has CDR1 GTSNPN and CDR2 SVGIG (reference sequence). Trimming removed 0 bases from V and 8 bases from J, with 5 bases in between. CDR3 bases: TGTGCCTGGAGTGTACGCTATGAGCAGTTCTTC. It yields the protein CAWSVRYEQFF. Full variable domain (rest looked up from reference TRBV30 and TRBJ2-1): SQTIHQWPATLVQPVGSPLSLECTVEGTSNPNLYWYRQAAGRGLQLLFYSVGIGQISSEVPQNLSASRPQDRQFILSSKKLLLSDSGFYLCAWSVRYEQFFGPGTRLTVL.

On this clonotype: It may be a read error: a sequence one base away is much more abundant. The chain links TRBV6-2 or TRBV6-3 to TRBJ2-7; 7 bases line up with TRBD1. CDR3 size: 13 residues. The V gene's germline CDR1 is MNHEY and CDR2 SVGEGT. Trimming cost V 11 bases and J 7 bases; bases outside gene matches: 14. CDR3 in amino acids: CAGNPDRSTEQYF. The DNA of the CDR3 is TGTGCCGGCAACCCGGACAGGAGCACTGAGCAGTACTTC.

Ten or more counts support this clonotype. This chain links TRBV4-3 with TRBJ1-4, with D perhaps matching TRBD1 (5 bases). The V and J ends lost 0 bases and 8 bases respectively, with 13 bases between them. The length of the CDR3 is 15 residues. From germline, CDR1 is LGHNA and CDR2 YSLEER. CDR3 loop: CASSQDEIGAEKLFF. As DNA, the CDR3 is TGCGCCAGCAGCCAAGACGAAATAGGGGCCGAAAAACTGTTTTTT.

Concerning this clonotype itself: A much bigger clone sits one base away, suggesting this may be a read error. V gene TRBV4-3 combines with J gene TRBJ1-2; D is uncertain. There are 15 residues in the CDR3. V lost 1 base and J 4 bases, leaving 13 bases between the germline ends. Germline CDR1 reads LGHNA; CDR2 reads YSLEER. CDR3 residues: CASSQGRNRGYGYTF. CDR3 DNA: TGCGCCAGCAGCCAAGGAAGGAATCGGGGCTATGGCTACACCTTC.

This clonotype was seen a single time. A much larger clonotype is one base distant, so this may be a read error. The chain carries TRBV14 and TRBJ2-7; no definite D call. Germline CDR1 SGHDN, CDR2 FVKESK. Trimming stripped 4 bases from V and 3 bases from J, with 13 bases between. This CDR3 is built from 14 residues. The CDR3 protein is CASSPTASCYEQYF. CDR3 DNA sequence: TGTGCCAGCAGCCCCACGGCGAGCTGCTACGAGCAGTACTTC. Drawing the rest from reference TRBV14 and TRBJ2-7, the complete variable domain is EAGVTQFPSHSVIEKGQTVTLRCDPISGHDNLYWYRRVMGKEIKFLLHFVKESKQDESGMPNNRFLAERTGGTYSTLKVQPAELEDSGVYFCASSPTASCYEQYFGPGTRLTVT.

The sample holds a few counts of this clonotype. The chain employs TRBV4-3 and TRBJ1-4; 8 bases are shared with TRBD1. Germline CDR1 LGHNA, CDR2 YSLEER. The CDR3 has 20 amino acids. V was clipped by 0 bases and J by 0 bases; unmatched bases: 12. This chain's CDR3 is CASSQDPTGTGYATNEKLFF. CDR3 DNA sequence: TGCGCCAGCAGCCAAGACCCAACCGGGACAGGATATGCAACTAATGAAAAACTGTTTTTT.

On this clonotype: Sequence at one end of the junction differs from germline and may be a read error. J is TRBJ2-7 and V is TRBV5-6; D is possibly TRBD1 (5 bases). This CDR3 region has 14 residues. Per the germline V gene, CDR1 is SGHDT and CDR2 is YYEEEE. CDR3 nucleotide sequence: TGTACCAGCAGCTTGGATCAGGGATCCTACGAGCAGTACTTC. Protein sequence: CTSSLDQGSYEQYF. Full variable domain (rest looked up from reference TRBV5-6 and TRBJ2-7): DAGVTQSPTHLIKTRGQQVTLRCSPKSGHDTVSWYQQALGQGPQFIFQYYEEEERQRGNFPDRFSGHQFPNYSSELNVNALLLGDSALYLCTSSLDQGSYEQYFGPGTRLTVT.

The chain combines TRBV20-1 with TRBJ2-7; 9 nucleotides align to TRBD1. Germline lookup yields CDR1 DFQATT and CDR2 SNEGSKA (reference sequence). Losses at the gene ends were 0 bases for V and 4 bases for J; bases not matched to a gene: 10. The CDR3 sequence is 16 residues long. The CDR3 protein is CSARDPTGGAWYEQYF. CDR3 nucleotides: TGCAGTGCTAGAGATCCTACAGGGGGCGCATGGTACGAGCAGTACTTC.

This clonotype has a count of ten or more. Here the CDR3 reads CASSQARGTDTQYF. CDR3 nucleotide sequence: TGCGCCAGCAGTCAAGCCAGGGGCACAGATACGCAGTATTTT. This chain links TRBV23-1 with TRBJ2-3; D is possibly TRBD1 (5 bases). TRBV23-1 has ORF status, its function being uncertain. The CDR3 has 14 residues. Trimming took 2 bases from V and 1 from J, leaving 7 bases between them.

As concerns this clonotype: A much larger clone differs by one base, so this may be a read error. This chain joins TRBV19 and TRBJ2-1; TRBD2 agrees at 9 bases. CDR3 size: 15 residues. J lost 8 bases, V lost 2 bases, and 7 bases had no gene match. Per the germline V gene, CDR1 is LNHDA and CDR2 is SQIVND (reference sequence). CDR3: CASSISAGGDDEQFF. CDR3 bases: TGTGCCAGTAGTATATCAGCGGGGGGTGACGATGAGCAGTTCTTC.

The V gene is TRBV29-1, the J gene TRBJ2-7; D perhaps matches TRBD1 (6 bases). The V gene lost 7 bases and the J gene lost 6 bases, with 13 bases spanning the gap. Germline V CDR1 and CDR2: SQVTM, ANQGSEA. The CDR3 extends over 11 amino acids. The CDR3 reads CSGVDRTEQYF. The CDR3 nucleotides are TGCAGCGGGGTGGACAGAACCGAGCAGTACTTC.

This clonotype was counted between two and nine times. A clone one base away is much larger, so this may be a read error. The gene calls are TRBV5-3 and TRBJ2-7; no clear D gene. TRBV5-3 counts as an open reading frame of uncertain function. The CDR3 contains 13 residues. The CDR3 loop reads CASSFSPLSERYF. The CDR3 region has the DNA TGTGCCAGCAGCTTCTCGCCCCTCTCCGAGCGGTACTTC.

This clonotype was counted a few times. The gene calls are TRBV6-4 and TRBJ2-7, with unresolved D. There are 13 residues in the CDR3. Trimming removed 0 bases at V and 9 bases at J, with 12 bases between. Germline lookup yields CDR1 MRHNA and CDR2 SNTAGT. This chain's CDR3 is CASSDSSGIRQYF. The DNA of the CDR3 is TGTGCCAGCAGTGACTCGTCCGGCATTAGGCAGTACTTC.

This clonotype was seen many times. The chain uses TRBV2 and TRBJ2-7; 8 bases are shared with TRBD2. Per germline, CDR1 SNHLY and CDR2 FYNNEI. V gave up 6 bases and J gave up 7 bases; unmatched junction bases: 20. The CDR3 length is 17 residues. The CDR3 DNA reads as TGTGCCAGCAGCCGGGACCTCTCACAGCGGGGGTTGTATGAGCAGTACTTC. Protein sequence: CASSRDLSQRGLYEQYF.

Regarding this clonotype: A read error is possible here, since a much larger clone lies one base away. The gene calls are TRBV13 and TRBJ1-4; D unclear. Germline lookup yields CDR1 PRHDT and CDR2 FYEKMQ (reference sequence). The length of the CDR3 is 16 residues. The CDR3 sequence is CASSLAGMATNEKPFF. The CDR3 bases are TGTGCCAGCAGCTTAGCGGGAATGGCAACTAATGAAAAACCGTTTTTT.

The chain has TRBV27 and TRBJ2-7, with D maybe TRBD1 (6 bases). The CDR3 is 13 amino acids. The V end lost 3 bases, the J end lost 4 bases, and 10 bases lay between the germline ends. Germline CDR1 MNHEY, CDR2 SMNVEV (reference sequence). CDR3 residues: CASSFSTGYEQYF. The DNA for the CDR3 is TGTGCCAGCAGTTTTTCTACAGGGTACGAGCAGTACTTC.

Concerning this clonotype: This may stem from a read error, because a much larger clone lies one nucleotide away. The final CDR3 position lacks the conserved phenylalanine or tryptophan, pointing to a likely read error. The chain carries TRBV4-1 and TRBJ2-3; D is uncertain. Germline V CDR1 and CDR2: MGHRA, YSYEKL. The germline V and J ends were trimmed by 3 bases and 2 bases, with 6 bases remaining between them. The CDR3 contains 13 residues. CDR3 sequence (DNA): TGCGCCAGCAGCCACACAGTCACAGATACGCAGTATATT. This sequence encodes CASSHTVTDTQYI.

Regarding this clonotype: Just one base apart from a much larger clone, this may be a read error. This chain joins TRBV27 and TRBJ1-5, with D possibly matching TRBD1 (6 bases). CDR1 and CDR2 from the germline V gene are MNHEY and SMNVEV (reference sequence). V lost 5 bases to trimming and J lost 9 bases, with 14 bases between them. The CDR3 spans 13 residues. CDR3 loop: CASSPVGGAPQHF. For the CDR3, the DNA is TGTGCCAGCAGTCCCGTAGGGGGAGCGCCCCAGCATTTT.

As concerns this clonotype: Possible read error: a much larger clone is one base away. The chain uses TRBV20-1 and TRBJ2-7, with D maybe TRBD2 (5 bases). The germline V gene encodes CDR1 DFQATT and CDR2 SNEGSKA (reference sequence). The length of the CDR3 is 15 residues. The V end lost 3 bases, the J end lost 2 bases, and 17 bases lay between the germline ends. For the CDR3, the DNA is TGCAGTGCTAGCGCCGAGATCCGGGAAGCCTACGAGCAGTACTTC. It yields the protein CSASAEIREAYEQYF.

This clonotype was found a few times. The rearrangement links TRBV27 to TRBJ1-5, with no clear D. The length of the CDR3 is 14 residues. CDR1 MNHEY and CDR2 SMNVEV come from the germline V gene (reference sequence). The germline V and J ends were trimmed by 1 base and 9 bases, with 13 bases remaining between them. The CDR3 is CASSLFGPGRPQHF. CDR3 DNA: TGTGCCAGCAGTTTATTTGGCCCGGGGAGGCCCCAGCATTTT.

The chain recombines TRBV24-1 with TRBJ2-1; D possibly corresponds to TRBD2 (5 bases). V was cut by 6 bases and J by 8 bases, with 19 bases left in between. CDR3 length: 15 residues. CDR1 and CDR2 (germline): KGHDR, SFDVKD. The CDR3 protein is CATSSGVGRFDEQFF. Written as DNA, the CDR3 is TGTGCCACCAGTTCCGGGGTTGGTCGTTTCGATGAGCAGTTCTTC.